These T cell receptor beta chains were read from a single sample in a study of breast tumors, draining lymph nodes, adjacent tissues. MiXCR was run by TCRdb on the multiplex PCR reads, yielding one entry per CDR3 protein. The sample lists 150,000 to 200,000 distinct CDR3 sequences; roughly a third were seen once. Sequenced input: axillary lymph node tissue. The receptors come from a female donor with breast cancer. Some clones in this sample may be carry-over from other donors' samples. CDR3s include the opening cysteine and the closing phenylalanine or tryptophan. Each record gives: clone size, J gene, D gene, V gene, CDR3 DNA, CDR3 protein. The D gene is left open where the match is weak. Where a row states a size, it is once, few, many or the class of an expanded clone; other rows omit it.

clone_size: many; j_call: TRBJ2-2; d_call: -; v_call: TRBV6-2/TRBV6-3; cdr3_nt: TGTGCCAGCAGTTACGGGAGGTGGGCGAACACCGGGGAGCTGTTTTTT; cdr3_aa: CASSYGRWANTGELFF
clone_size: many; j_call: TRBJ2-3; d_call: -; v_call: TRBV7-2; cdr3_nt: TGTGCCAGCAGCCCTTACACAGATACGCAGTATTTT; cdr3_aa: CASSPYTDTQYF
clone_size: few; j_call: TRBJ2-1; d_call: -; v_call: TRBV6-6; cdr3_nt: TGTGCCAGCAGTCACTCGAGGGGAATGCACAATGAGCAGTTCTTC; cdr3_aa: CASSHSRGMHNEQFF
clone_size: -; j_call: TRBJ1-2; d_call: -; v_call: TRBV5-4; cdr3_nt: TGTGCCAGCAGCTTGCGGGGATCTAACTATGGCTACACCTTC; cdr3_aa: CASSLRGSNYGYTF
clone_size: -; j_call: TRBJ2-5; d_call: -; v_call: TRBV11-3; cdr3_nt: TGTGCCAGCAGCAAAAATTCGGGGTCCACAGAGACCCAGTACTTC; cdr3_aa: CASSKNSGSTETQYF
clone_size: many; j_call: TRBJ2-2; d_call: -; v_call: TRBV2; cdr3_nt: TGTGCCAGCAGACTACAGGGCCGGGGCGGGGAGCTGTTTTTT; cdr3_aa: CASRLQGRGGELFF
clone_size: -; j_call: TRBJ1-1; d_call: TRBD1; v_call: TRBV5-1; cdr3_nt: TGTGCCAGCAGCACGACAGGGGGCGGCACTGAAGCTTTCTTT; cdr3_aa: CASSTTGGGTEAFF
clone_size: many; j_call: TRBJ2-7; d_call: TRBD1; v_call: TRBV6-6; cdr3_nt: TGTGCCAGCAGTTACCCGGGACAGGGGATATCCTACGAGCAGTACTTC; cdr3_aa: CASSYPGQGISYEQYF
clone_size: -; j_call: TRBJ2-2; d_call: -; v_call: TRBV7-7; cdr3_nt: TGTGCTAGCAGCTTAGTTCGCGGGGAGCTGTTTTTT; cdr3_aa: CASSLVRGELFF
clone_size: -; j_call: TRBJ2-2; d_call: TRBD2; v_call: TRBV10-3; cdr3_nt: TGTGCCATCAGTGATTCTAGCGGGGGGGCCCCCGGTGGCACCGAGGAGCTGTTTTTT; cdr3_aa: CAISDSSGGAPGGTEELFF
clone_size: many; j_call: TRBJ2-3; d_call: -; v_call: TRBV9; cdr3_nt: TGTGCCAGCAGCGTAGCTCCCAGAGTAGGGGGAAAAGGCACAGATACGCAGTATTTT; cdr3_aa: CASSVAPRVGGKGTDTQYF
clone_size: -; j_call: TRBJ1-5; d_call: TRBD1; v_call: TRBV7-9; cdr3_nt: TGTGCCAGCAGCTTGACGGCAGGGGGCGCGGGTCAGCCCCAGCATTTT; cdr3_aa: CASSLTAGGAGQPQHF
clone_size: few; j_call: TRBJ2-1; d_call: -; v_call: TRBV11-2; cdr3_nt: TGTGCCAGCAGCTTAGGTACGGGGGTCTACAATGAGCAGTTCTTC; cdr3_aa: CASSLGTGVYNEQFF
clone_size: many; j_call: TRBJ2-7; d_call: TRBD2; v_call: TRBV2; cdr3_nt: TGTGCCAGCAGCTCCAGACTAGCGGGAATCTACGAGCAGTACTTC; cdr3_aa: CASSSRLAGIYEQYF
clone_size: many; j_call: TRBJ2-7; d_call: TRBD2; v_call: TRBV13; cdr3_nt: TGTGCCAGCAGAAGGGGTCTAGCGGGGGGGCCCCACGAGCAGTACTTC; cdr3_aa: CASRRGLAGGPHEQYF
clone_size: many; j_call: TRBJ2-1; d_call: -; v_call: TRBV12-5; cdr3_nt: TGTGCTAGTGGCCGCGGGGCCTCCGCTGAGCAGTTCTTC; cdr3_aa: CASGRGASAEQFF
clone_size: few; j_call: TRBJ1-5; d_call: -; v_call: TRBV6-1; cdr3_nt: TGTGCCAGCAACTGGGGGAAGCCCCAGCATTTT; cdr3_aa: CASNWGKPQHF
clone_size: many; j_call: TRBJ2-5; d_call: TRBD2; v_call: TRBV7-2; cdr3_nt: TGTGCCAGCAGCTTCGAACTAGCGAAGACCCAGTACTTC; cdr3_aa: CASSFELAKTQYF
clone_size: -; j_call: TRBJ1-2; d_call: -; v_call: TRBV9; cdr3_nt: TGTGCCAGCAGCGTAGATCTGGGGGCCGGATATGGCTCCACCTTC; cdr3_aa: CASSVDLGAGYGSTF
clone_size: -; j_call: TRBJ2-7; d_call: TRBD2; v_call: TRBV6-5; cdr3_nt: TGTGCCCGCTTCCCCGGGACTAGCGGGAGGGACCGACTGCAGCAGTACTTC; cdr3_aa: CARFPGTSGRDRLQQYF
clone_size: many; j_call: TRBJ2-7; d_call: -; v_call: TRBV7-9; cdr3_nt: TGTGCCAGCAGCTCCACGGCAGGGGGGCCCTACGAGCAGTACTTC; cdr3_aa: CASSSTAGGPYEQYF
clone_size: -; j_call: TRBJ1-4; d_call: -; v_call: TRBV29-1; cdr3_nt: TGCAGCGTAGGGACGGGACGGCTTAATGAAAAACTGTTTTTT; cdr3_aa: CSVGTGRLNEKLFF
clone_size: once; j_call: TRBJ2-7; d_call: TRBD2; v_call: TRBV10-2; cdr3_nt: TGCGCCAGCAGTCCCCTCAGGACTAGCGGGAGGTTCTACGAGCAGTACTTC; cdr3_aa: CASSPLRTSGRFYEQYF
clone_size: -; j_call: TRBJ2-2; d_call: TRBD1; v_call: TRBV7-9; cdr3_nt: TGTGCCAGCAGCAGCCGGGACAGGGATCGGGCTGGCTACACCGGGGAGCTGTTTTTT; cdr3_aa: CASSSRDRDRAGYTGELFF
clone_size: -; j_call: TRBJ2-5; d_call: TRBD2; v_call: TRBV11-1; cdr3_nt: TGTGCCAGCAGCGACCGTCGGACTAGCGGGGGACTCTCTACAGAGACCCAGTACTTC; cdr3_aa: CASSDRRTSGGLSTETQYF
clone_size: -; j_call: TRBJ2-2; d_call: -; v_call: TRBV2; cdr3_nt: TGTGCCAGCAGTGAGGGGGGCACGGCCGGGGAGCTGTTTTTT; cdr3_aa: CASSEGGTAGELFF
clone_size: -; j_call: TRBJ1-3; d_call: -; v_call: TRBV20-1; cdr3_nt: TGCAGTGCTAGAGAGGGACTAGCGGGGGGAAACACCATATATTTT; cdr3_aa: CSAREGLAGGNTIYF
clone_size: -; j_call: TRBJ2-7; d_call: -; v_call: TRBV6-2/TRBV6-3; cdr3_nt: TGTGCCAGCGCGGACGACTACGAGCAGTACTTC; cdr3_aa: CASADDYEQYF
clone_size: many; j_call: TRBJ1-4; d_call: -; v_call: TRBV6-5; cdr3_nt: TGTGCCAGCAGCCGCAGTCGGGGCGCGCGGGAAAAACTGTTTTTT; cdr3_aa: CASSRSRGAREKLFF
clone_size: many; j_call: TRBJ2-1; d_call: -; v_call: TRBV19; cdr3_nt: TGTGCCAGTAGTACTCAAGTTAGCCAGGCGCAGTTCTTC; cdr3_aa: CASSTQVSQAQFF
clone_size: many; j_call: TRBJ2-1; d_call: TRBD1; v_call: TRBV24-1; cdr3_nt: TGTGCCACCAGTGTACAGGGGGCTTACAATGAGCAGTTCTTC; cdr3_aa: CATSVQGAYNEQFF
clone_size: -; j_call: TRBJ2-3; d_call: TRBD2; v_call: TRBV7-2; cdr3_nt: TGTGCCAGCAGATCAACCGGGACTAGCGGGGGTGAGGGTACGCAGTATTTT; cdr3_aa: CASRSTGTSGGEGTQYF
clone_size: many; j_call: TRBJ2-3; d_call: -; v_call: TRBV6-2/TRBV6-3; cdr3_nt: TGTGCCAGCAGTTACTCCCCCCTACTTCCTCAGACTAGCACAGATACGCAGTATTTT; cdr3_aa: CASSYSPLLPQTSTDTQYF
clone_size: many; j_call: TRBJ1-2; d_call: -; v_call: TRBV9; cdr3_nt: TGTGCCAGCAGCGACCTCGGTACAGCCCTTAACTATGGCTACACCTTC; cdr3_aa: CASSDLGTALNYGYTF
clone_size: many; j_call: TRBJ1-2; d_call: TRBD1; v_call: TRBV19; cdr3_nt: TGTGCCAGTCAAGAGGGGGCCCAAGGCTATGGCTACACCTTC; cdr3_aa: CASQEGAQGYGYTF
clone_size: once; j_call: TRBJ2-5; d_call: -; v_call: TRBV5-1; cdr3_nt: TGCGCCAGCAGCCAAGGGGGGCTCCATGGCGCGGAGACCCAGTACTTC; cdr3_aa: CASSQGGLHGAETQYF
clone_size: many; j_call: TRBJ1-4; d_call: -; v_call: TRBV15; cdr3_nt: TGTGCCACCAGCCGATACCGGGACACTGAAAAACTGTTTTTT; cdr3_aa: CATSRYRDTEKLFF
clone_size: -; j_call: TRBJ2-2; d_call: TRBD1; v_call: TRBV7-6; cdr3_nt: TGTGCCAGCAGCTCGAGGACAGGGGGTAACACCGGGGAGCTGTTTTTT; cdr3_aa: CASSSRTGGNTGELFF
clone_size: -; j_call: TRBJ1-1; d_call: -; v_call: TRBV6-4; cdr3_nt: TGTGCCAGCAGCTCCCTCCGGGACTACACTGAAGCTTTCTTT; cdr3_aa: CASSSLRDYTEAFF
clone_size: many; j_call: TRBJ2-2; d_call: -; v_call: TRBV11-3; cdr3_nt: TGTGCCAGCAGCTCCCTCGACAGGACTAACACCGGGGAGCTGTTTTTT; cdr3_aa: CASSSLDRTNTGELFF
clone_size: many; j_call: TRBJ2-3; d_call: TRBD2; v_call: TRBV13; cdr3_nt: TGTGCCAGCAGCGACCACACCGGGACTAGCGGGAGGGATACGCAGTATTTT; cdr3_aa: CASSDHTGTSGRDTQYF
clone_size: many; j_call: TRBJ2-2; d_call: -; v_call: TRBV12-3/TRBV12-4; cdr3_nt: TGTGCCAGCAGTTCGCCCAGACAGGTTACCGGGGAGCTGTTTTTT; cdr3_aa: CASSSPRQVTGELFF
clone_size: -; j_call: TRBJ1-2; d_call: -; v_call: TRBV19; cdr3_nt: TGTGCCAGTAGTAGTGACAAGATTTCCCTTGGACCGAGCTATGGCTCCACCTTC; cdr3_aa: CASSSDKISLGPSYGSTF
clone_size: once; j_call: TRBJ2-7; d_call: TRBD1; v_call: TRBV5-4; cdr3_nt: TGTGCCAGCAGCTTGGACGGGACAGGATACGAGCAGTACTTC; cdr3_aa: CASSLDGTGYEQYF
clone_size: -; j_call: TRBJ1-5; d_call: -; v_call: TRBV2; cdr3_nt: TGTGCCAGCGGTGGTAGTGGCAGGTACCAAGAGACCCAGCATTTT; cdr3_aa: CASGGSGRYQETQHF
clone_size: many; j_call: TRBJ2-5; d_call: TRBD1; v_call: TRBV5-1; cdr3_nt: TGCGCCAGCAGAAGGGACAGGCCACAAGAGACCCAGTACTTC; cdr3_aa: CASRRDRPQETQYF
clone_size: -; j_call: TRBJ2-7; d_call: TRBD2; v_call: TRBV6-5; cdr3_nt: TGTGCCAGCAGTCCCACCAGCGGGGCCCGCTACGAGCAGTACTTC; cdr3_aa: CASSPTSGARYEQYF